Listed below are T cell receptor beta chains from one sample, sequenced in a study of T cells after yellow fever vaccination. TCRdb called the 5' RACE reads again in MiXCR, with one record for every CDR3 protein. This repertoire shows more than 65,000 distinct CDR3 sequences, roughly 7% found once; its top ten account for around 29%. Specimen: CD8+ T cells sorted from PBMCs, collected 10 days after the first yellow fever vaccination. Every receptor here comes from a man aged 18 to 35 who received the YFV17D yellow fever vaccine. Each CDR3 is given with its conserved first and last residue. A D gene is named only where the DNA matches it firmly. Clone size, where shown, is once, few, many, or a class for clones that have expanded.

TRBJ2-2 | - | - | TRBV9 | TGTGCCAGCAGCGTCCCCCTCGGGACACCGAACACCGGGGAGCTGTTTTTT | CASSVPLGTPNTGELFF
TRBJ2-1 | many | TRBD2 | TRBV6-4 | TGTGCCAGCAGTGAGAGCGGGGGGGCCCGCGATGAGCAGTTCTTC | CASSESGGARDEQFF
TRBJ1-1 | many | - | TRBV7-9 | TGTGCCAGCAGCCCGACGGTCGCCACTGAAGCTTTCTTT | CASSPTVATEAFF
TRBJ1-2 | many | - | TRBV9 | TGTGCCAGCAGCCCGGGGGAAGGAACGAACTATGGCTACACCTTC | CASSPGEGTNYGYTF
TRBJ2-3 | - | TRBD1 | TRBV7-9 | TGTGCCAGCAGCTTTAGGGGGCTGGCAGATACGCAGTATTTT | CASSFRGLADTQYF
TRBJ2-7 | - | TRBD2 | TRBV4-3 | TGCGCCAGCAGCCAAGAAGGAGCGGGCGGGGGGGACGAGCAGTACTTC | CASSQEGAGGGDEQYF
TRBJ2-7 | many | TRBD1 | TRBV12-3/TRBV12-4 | TGTGCCAGCAGTACCCCCCCGGGACAGAATCAGCAGTACTTC | CASSTPPGQNQQYF
TRBJ1-5 | - | - | TRBV20-1 | TGCAGTGCTAGAGACCCGGAGGGGAAGGGCAATCAGCCCCAGCATTTT | CSARDPEGKGNQPQHF
TRBJ1-4 | many | - | TRBV4-1 | TGCGCCAGCAGCCAAGAACGTTTGCGGGGAAAACTGTTTTTT | CASSQERLRGKLFF
TRBJ2-1 | many | - | TRBV4-3 | TGCGCCAGCAGCCTAGGGTATACGAATGAGCAGTTCTTC | CASSLGYTNEQFF
TRBJ2-1 | many | - | TRBV20-1 | TGCAGTGCTAGAGCCATAAGCTGGAAGAGCTCCTACAATGAGCAGTTCTTC | CSARAISWKSSYNEQFF
TRBJ2-1 | - | TRBD1 | TRBV5-1 | TGCGCCAGCAGCTTGATACTCCTGGGGGACAGGGAGATCGATGAGCAGTTCTTC | CASSLILLGDREIDEQFF
TRBJ2-5 | - | - | TRBV6-6 | TGTGCCAGCAGTTATCGGGCTCAAGAGACCCAGTACTTC | CASSYRAQETQYF
TRBJ2-7 | - | - | TRBV7-9 | TGTGCCAGCAGCCCACTACAGGACCGAGCCTACGAGCAGTACTTC | CASSPLQDRAYEQYF
TRBJ1-1 | - | - | TRBV4-3 | TGCGCCAGCAGCCAAGATACGGCGAACACTGAAGCTTTCTTT | CASSQDTANTEAFF
TRBJ2-3 | - | - | TRBV20-1 | TGCAGTGCTACCGGGCAGACTAGCACAGATACGCAGTATTTT | CSATGQTSTDTQYF
TRBJ2-6 | - | - | TRBV5-5 | TGTGCCAGCGGCCTTGGACAGTTCGGCTCTGGGGCCAACGTCCTGACTTTC | CASGLGQFGSGANVLTF
TRBJ2-1 | many | - | TRBV6-1 | TGTGCCAGCAGCCTAAAGAGCCCACATAGCTCCTACAATGAGCAGTTCTTC | CASSLKSPHSSYNEQFF
TRBJ2-5 | many | TRBD1 | TRBV5-1 | TGCGCCAGCAGGACAGGGTTCAGCGAGACCCAGTACTTC | CASRTGFSETQYF
TRBJ2-1 | few | - | TRBV12-3/TRBV12-4 | TGTGCCAGCAGTTTTCCTCCCGATGAGCAGTTCTTC | CASSFPPDEQFF
TRBJ2-1 | many | - | TRBV4-1 | TGCGCCAGCAGCCAAGACGCGGATGAGCAGTTCTTC | CASSQDADEQFF
TRBJ1-1 | few | - | TRBV9 | TGTGCCAGCAGCACGGGGACATCACTCATGAACACTGAAGCTTTCTTT | CASSTGTSLMNTEAFF